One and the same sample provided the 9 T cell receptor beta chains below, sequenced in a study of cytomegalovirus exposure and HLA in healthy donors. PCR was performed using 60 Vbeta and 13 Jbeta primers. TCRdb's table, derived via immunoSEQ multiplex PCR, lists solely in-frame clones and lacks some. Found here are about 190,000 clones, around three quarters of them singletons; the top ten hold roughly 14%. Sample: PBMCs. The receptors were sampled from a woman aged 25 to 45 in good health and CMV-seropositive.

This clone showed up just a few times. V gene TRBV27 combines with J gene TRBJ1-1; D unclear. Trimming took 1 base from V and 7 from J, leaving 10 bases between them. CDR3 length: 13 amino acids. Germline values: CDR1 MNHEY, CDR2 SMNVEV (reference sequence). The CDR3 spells CASSLLAGGEAFF. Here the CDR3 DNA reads TGTGCCAGCAGTTTATTGGCGGGAGGTGAAGCTTTCTTT.

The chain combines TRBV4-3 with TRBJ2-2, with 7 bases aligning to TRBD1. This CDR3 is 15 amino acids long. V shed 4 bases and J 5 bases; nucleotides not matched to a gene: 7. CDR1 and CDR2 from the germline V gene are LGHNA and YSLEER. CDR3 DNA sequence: TGCGCCAGCAGCCCAGCGACAGGGTGGACCGGGGAGCTGTTTTTT. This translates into CASSPATGWTGELFF.

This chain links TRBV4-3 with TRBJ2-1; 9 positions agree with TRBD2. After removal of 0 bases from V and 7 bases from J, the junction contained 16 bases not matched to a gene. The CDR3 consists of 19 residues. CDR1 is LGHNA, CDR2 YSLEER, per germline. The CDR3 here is CASSQDRASGTALWNEQFF. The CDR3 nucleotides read TGCGCCAGCAGCCAAGATCGGGCTAGCGGGACCGCGCTATGGAATGAGCAGTTCTTC.

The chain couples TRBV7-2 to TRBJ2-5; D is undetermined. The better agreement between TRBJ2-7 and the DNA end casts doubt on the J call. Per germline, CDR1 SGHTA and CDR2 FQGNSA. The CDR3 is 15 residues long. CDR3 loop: CASSIDFRSSYEQYF. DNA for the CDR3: TGTGCCAGCAGCATAGACTTTAGAAGCTCCTACGAGCAGTACTTC.

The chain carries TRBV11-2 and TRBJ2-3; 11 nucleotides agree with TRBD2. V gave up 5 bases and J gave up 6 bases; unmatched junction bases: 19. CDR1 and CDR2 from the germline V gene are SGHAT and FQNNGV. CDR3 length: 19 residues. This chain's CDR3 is CASSHRFTRLAGPRDTQYF. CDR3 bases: TGTGCCAGCAGCCATCGCTTTACCCGACTAGCGGGGCCCCGGGATACGCAGTATTTT.

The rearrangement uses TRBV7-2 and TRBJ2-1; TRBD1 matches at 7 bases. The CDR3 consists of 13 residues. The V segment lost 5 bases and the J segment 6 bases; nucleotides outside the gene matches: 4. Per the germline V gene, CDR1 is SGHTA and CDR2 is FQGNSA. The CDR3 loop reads CASSLDRANEQFF. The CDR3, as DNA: TGTGCCAGCAGCCTCGACAGGGCCAATGAGCAGTTCTTC.

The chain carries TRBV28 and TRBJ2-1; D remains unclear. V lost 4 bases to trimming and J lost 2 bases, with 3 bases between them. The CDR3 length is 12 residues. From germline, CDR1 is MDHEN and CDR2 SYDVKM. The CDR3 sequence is CASSSTYNEQFF. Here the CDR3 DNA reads TGTGCCAGCAGTTCAACCTACAATGAGCAGTTCTTC.

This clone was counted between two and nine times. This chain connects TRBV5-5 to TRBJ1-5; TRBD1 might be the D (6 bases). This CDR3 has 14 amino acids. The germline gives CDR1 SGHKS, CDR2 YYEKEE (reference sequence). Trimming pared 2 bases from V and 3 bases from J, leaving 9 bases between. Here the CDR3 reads CASSLWDINQPQHF. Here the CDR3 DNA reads TGTGCCAGCAGCTTATGGGACATCAATCAGCCCCAGCATTTT.

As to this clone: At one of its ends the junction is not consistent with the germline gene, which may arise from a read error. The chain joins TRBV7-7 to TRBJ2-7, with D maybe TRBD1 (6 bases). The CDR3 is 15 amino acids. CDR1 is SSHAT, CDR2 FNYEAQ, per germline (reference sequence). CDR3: CASSLAAGEHYEQYF. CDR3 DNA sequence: TGTGCTAGCAGCTTAGCCGCAGGGGAACACTACGAGCAGTACTTC.